Below, one T cell receptor beta chain is given with its context. The target antigen is unknown. Trimming took 1 base from V and 3 from J, leaving 10 bases between them. The CDR3 is 14 amino acids. Germline values: CDR1 SGHRS, CDR2 YFSETQ. This sample is part of a study of cytomegalovirus exposure and HLA in healthy donors. Background on the study: Previous work identified 95 million to 120 million unique TCR beta sequences from around 180 million T cells.

Whole-study findings and limits: A few of the chains that were CMV-associated were confirmed in vitro to be specific for CMV antigens.

The PCR employed 60 Vbeta primers together with 13 Jbeta primers. Assay used: immunoSEQ multiplex PCR; TCRdb lists only in-frame clones, some missing. The table shows 190,000 or so clones, with over 80% occurring only once. V usage is TRBV5-1 and J usage is TRBJ2-5, with a tentative D call TRBD1 (5 bases). The sample comprised PBMCs. This TCR was sampled from a middle-aged man in good health and CMV-seronegative. The CDR3 region has the DNA TGCGCCAGCAGCTTGAGCAGGGCGAAAGAGACCCAGTACTTC. The encoded protein is CASSLSRAKETQYF.